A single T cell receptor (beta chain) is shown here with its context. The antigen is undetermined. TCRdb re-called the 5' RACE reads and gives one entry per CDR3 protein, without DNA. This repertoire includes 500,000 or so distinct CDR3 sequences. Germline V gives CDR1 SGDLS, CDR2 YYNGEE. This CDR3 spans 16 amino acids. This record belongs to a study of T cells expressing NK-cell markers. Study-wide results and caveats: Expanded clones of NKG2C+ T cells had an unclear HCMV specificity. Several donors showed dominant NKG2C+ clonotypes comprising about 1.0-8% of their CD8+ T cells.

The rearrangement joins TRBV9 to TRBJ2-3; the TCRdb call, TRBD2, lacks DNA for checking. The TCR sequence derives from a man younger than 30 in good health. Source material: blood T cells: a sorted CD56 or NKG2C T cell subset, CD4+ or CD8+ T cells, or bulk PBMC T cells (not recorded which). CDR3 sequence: CASSVAVGVSTDTQYF.